Listed here is a single T cell receptor (beta chain). Original methodology: For nucleated cells, counts were estimated from reference gene primer amplification. Here immunoSEQ multiplex PCR was the method, and the copy in TCRdb shows in-frame clones only, minus some. V and J calls and clone size are those listed in that table; D and trimming were worked out from the DNA. The sample consists of tens of thousands of clones, over 75% of them appearing once. Germline V gene sequence: CDR1 SGHAT, CDR2 FQNNGV. This CDR3 is built from 15 residues. V was pared by 1 base and J by 0 bases, with 7 bases between. This sample stems from a study of blood T cell repertoires in COVID-19. Across the whole study: The United States, Italy and Spain were the sources of the acute and convalescent COVID-19 samples. Nucleic acid was either cDNA or gDNA, and it came from T cells, B-cell-depleted T cells, or PBMCs.

The sequencing input was peripheral blood. The chain joins TRBV11-2 to TRBJ1-3, with D perhaps TRBD1 (6 bases). This TCR was recovered from a man at least 80 years old with acute or convalescent COVID-19. CDR3: CASSLVGGSGNTIYF. CDR3 nucleotides: TGTGCCAGCAGCTTAGTAGGGGGCTCTGGAAACACCATATATTTT.